This is a list of T cell receptor beta chains from one sample in a study of T cell repertoires in cytomegalovirus infection. Which antigens these TCRs recognize remains unknown. MiXCR, applied by TCRdb to the reads, yields one record per CDR3 protein. The sample includes about 920,000 distinct CDR3 sequences, around 31% of them seen just once. The sequences come from cultured CD8+ T cells from PBMCs, collected from culture after CMV antigen stimulation. These receptors all come from a human donor in good health (CMV status not recorded). Some clones in this sample may be carry-over from other donors' samples. The CDR3 runs from the conserved cysteine through the conserved F or W. A D gene is named only where the DNA matches it firmly. Clone size, where shown, is once, few, many, or a class for clones that have expanded.

d_call,v_call,j_call,clone_size,cdr3_aa,cdr3_nt
-,TRBV7-6,TRBJ2-5,-,CASSTGSEETQYF,TGTGCCAGCAGCACGGGCTCGGAAGAGACCCAGTACTTC
-,TRBV7-2,TRBJ1-6,many,CASSLEGTQFSYNSPLHF,TGTGCCAGCAGCTTAGAGGGCACCCAGTTCTCCTATAATTCACCCCTCCACTTT
-,TRBV19,TRBJ1-2,-,CASSLLRDVQNSYGYTF,TGTGCCAGTAGTTTACTACGGGACGTACAAAATAGCTATGGCTACACCTTC
TRBD2,TRBV7-6,TRBJ2-2,-,CASSPPTSGGAPGELFF,TGTGCCAGCAGCCCACCTACTAGCGGGGGGGCACCCGGGGAGCTGTTTTTT
TRBD2,TRBV19,TRBJ2-1,few,CASSGKAGGNEQFF,TGTGCCAGTAGTGGGAAAGCGGGGGGGAATGAGCAGTTCTTC
-,TRBV19,TRBJ1-1,few,CASSIGETEAFF,TGTGCCAGTAGTATCGGGGAAACTGAAGCTTTCTTT
-,TRBV7-2,TRBJ2-1,many,CASSHRDGYNEQFF,TGTGCCAGCAGCCACCGGGACGGTTACAATGAGCAGTTCTTC
TRBD1,TRBV9,TRBJ1-2,-,CASSHKSEGQGPYGYTF,TGTGCCAGCAGCCATAAGTCGGAGGGACAGGGGCCCTATGGCTACACCTTC
-,TRBV27,TRBJ1-4,few,CASSTQWGAGKLFF,TGTGCCAGCTCCACGCAGTGGGGGGCGGGAAAACTGTTTTTT
-,TRBV6-2/TRBV6-3,TRBJ2-1,-,CASSYTPTSYNEQFF,TGTGCCAGCAGTTACACCCCCACTAGTTACAATGAGCAGTTCTTC
-,TRBV12-3/TRBV12-4,TRBJ1-5,few,CASSLGDIAAPQHF,TGTGCCAGCAGTTTGGGGGACATCGCCGCGCCCCAGCATTTT
TRBD1,TRBV3-1,TRBJ2-3,-,CASTDRGSPDTQYF,TGTGCCAGCACGGACAGGGGTTCCCCAGATACGCAGTATTTT
TRBD2,TRBV7-1,TRBJ2-1,-,CASNAGLGSF,TGTGCCAGCAATGCGGGACTAGGTAGTTTC
-,TRBV10-1,TRBJ1-2,-,CASSESIQGSGYTF,TGCGCCAGCAGTGAGTCGATTCAGGGGAGCGGCTACACCTTC
-,TRBV6-1,TRBJ2-3,few,CASSVLEGPAPDTQYF,TGTGCCAGCAGTGTCTTAGAGGGGCCCGCCCCAGATACGCAGTATTTT
TRBD2,TRBV12-3/TRBV12-4,TRBJ2-7,-,CASSLDGASGGASYEQYF,TGTGCCAGCAGTTTAGACGGAGCTAGCGGGGGGGCTTCCTACGAGCAGTACTTC
-,TRBV2,TRBJ1-2,-,CASDNRENYGYTF,TGTGCCAGCGATAACAGGGAAAACTATGGCTACACCTTC
TRBD1,TRBV6-5,TRBJ2-1,-,CASSRPGTAYNEQFF,TGTGCCAGCAGTCGGCCCGGGACAGCCTACAATGAGCAGTTCTTC
-,TRBV7-8,TRBJ2-5,-,CASSLAVGGASETQYF,TGTGCCAGCAGCTTAGCGGTGGGGGGGGCTTCGGAGACCCAGTACTTC
TRBD1,TRBV7-9,TRBJ1-1,many,CASSFDRELAEAFF,TGTGCCAGCAGCTTTGACAGGGAATTGGCTGAAGCTTTCTTT
TRBD1,TRBV6-5,TRBJ2-3,few,CASSQGQGRSTDTQYF,TGTGCCAGCAGTCAAGGACAGGGGAGAAGCACAGATACGCAGTATTTT
-,TRBV7-2,TRBJ2-1,many,CASSYTTGLDHNEQFF,TGTGCCAGCAGCTACACAACAGGGTTGGATCACAATGAGCAGTTCTTC
TRBD1,TRBV12-3/TRBV12-4,TRBJ1-3,many,CASSRTGGGDTIYF,TGTGCCAGCAGTAGGACAGGGGGCGGAGACACCATATATTTT
-,TRBV2,TRBJ1-5,-,CASTPGDDNQPQHF,TGTGCCAGCACCCCGGGGGATGACAATCAGCCCCAGCATTTT
-,TRBV28,TRBJ2-2,many,CASSFLATGELFF,TGTGCCAGCAGCTTTTTAGCCACCGGGGAGCTGTTTTTT
-,TRBV12-3/TRBV12-4,TRBJ2-1,few,CASSFAGLIFF,TGTGCCAGCAGTTTTGCTGGACTAATTTTTTTC
-,TRBV14,TRBJ1-2,-,CASSFHRLGQDGYTF,TGTGCCAGCAGCTTCCACCGGCTGGGTCAGGATGGCTACACCTTC
-,TRBV5-1,TRBJ1-2,few,CASSLTGTGYGYTF,TGTGCCAGCAGTTTGACAGGTACGGGGTATGGCTACACCTTC
-,TRBV20-1,TRBJ2-1,-,CSAWGLGGGNEQFF,TGCAGTGCCTGGGGGCTGGGGGGTGGCAATGAGCAGTTCTTC
-,TRBV6-2/TRBV6-3,TRBJ1-2,many,CASSYSKAGHFNYGYTF,TGTGCCAGCAGTTACTCGAAGGCGGGACATTTCAACTATGGCTACACCTTC
-,TRBV2,TRBJ1-4,many,CASSDKINEKLFF,TGTGCCAGCAGTGACAAGATTAATGAAAAACTGTTTTTT
TRBD2,TRBV10-3,TRBJ2-1,-,CAIRPGLDPYNEQFF,TGTGCCATCAGACCGGGACTAGACCCCTACAATGAGCAGTTCTTC
TRBD1,TRBV2,TRBJ1-2,-,CASSEGTGADYGYTF,TGTGCCAGCAGTGAAGGAACAGGGGCTGACTATGGCTACACCTTC
-,TRBV12-3/TRBV12-4,TRBJ2-5,-,CASSLYTAHRETQYF,TGTGCCAGCAGTTTATATACGGCTCACCGGGAGACCCAGTACTTC
-,TRBV15,TRBJ1-1,-,CATSLRGGPTEAFF,TGTGCCACCAGCCTCCGCGGGGGGCCCACTGAAGCTTTCTTT
TRBD2,TRBV12-3/TRBV12-4,TRBJ2-2,-,CASTPAGQAAGELFF,TGTGCCAGCACCCCAGCGGGGCAGGCGGCCGGGGAGCTGTTTTTT
-,TRBV27,TRBJ2-5,few,CASSPVPFNQETQYF,TGTGCCAGCAGTCCCGTTCCGTTCAACCAAGAGACCCAGTACTTC
-,TRBV7-6,TRBJ1-5,once,CANSLGVNQPQHF,TGTGCCAACAGCCTGGGCGTCAATCAGCCCCAGCATTTT
-,TRBV4-3,TRBJ2-3,few,CASSQDGLQGDTQYF,TGCGCCAGCAGCCAAGATGGTCTACAGGGAGATACGCAGTATTTT
-,TRBV14,TRBJ2-1,few,CASSRIMGGTYNEQFF,TGTGCCAGCAGTAGAATAATGGGGGGAACCTACAATGAGCAGTTCTTC
-,TRBV6-6,TRBJ1-5,-,CASSYSQRPQHF,TGTGCCAGCAGTTACTCGCAACGGCCCCAGCATTTT
-,TRBV7-9,TRBJ2-7,-,CASSSTGRFPYEQYF,TGTGCCAGCAGCAGTACAGGGCGGTTCCCCTACGAGCAGTACTTC
TRBD1,TRBV4-1,TRBJ1-1,-,CASSQRPHDRGTEAFF,TGCGCCAGCAGCCAAAGGCCCCACGACAGGGGCACTGAAGCTTTCTTT
-,TRBV7-9,TRBJ2-2,-,CASKGDKVTGELFF,TGTGCCAGCAAAGGGGACAAAGTAACCGGGGAGCTGTTTTTT